The source of this TCR beta chain is a study of cytomegalovirus exposure and HLA in healthy donors. Primers: 60 Vbeta forward and 13 Jbeta reverse. Generated by immunoSEQ multiplex PCR, the TCRdb table keeps only in-frame clones and is missing some. The sample lists approximately 150,000 clones, about 85% occurring once. The CDR3 is 14 residues long. Sequenced: PBMCs. This chain uses TRBV21-1 with TRBJ1-5; the table calls TRBD1, which could not be checked here. TRBV21-1 is a known pseudogene. This receptor was taken from a man in his thirties or forties in good health and CMV-seropositive. CDR3 protein: CASSSRATNQPQHF. In nucleotides, the CDR3 is TGTGCCAGCAGCAGCAGGGCTACCAATCAGCCCCAGCATTTT.